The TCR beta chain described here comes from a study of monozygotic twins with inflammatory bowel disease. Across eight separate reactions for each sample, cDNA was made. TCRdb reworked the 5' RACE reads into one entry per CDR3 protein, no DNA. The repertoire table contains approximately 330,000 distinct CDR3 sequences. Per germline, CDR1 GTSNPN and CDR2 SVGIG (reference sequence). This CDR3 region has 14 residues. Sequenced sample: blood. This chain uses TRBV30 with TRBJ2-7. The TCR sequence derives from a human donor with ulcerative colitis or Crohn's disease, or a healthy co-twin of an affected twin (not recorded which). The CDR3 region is CAWSVGRSSYEQYF.